The 16 T cell receptor beta chains given below trace back to one sample, sequenced in a study of response to subunit inactivated influenza vaccine. Each CDR3 protein gets one entry after TCRdb re-called the RT-PCR reads with MiXCR. Of roughly 500,000 distinct CDR3 sequences listed, 16% are singletons. The material was CD4+ T cells sorted from PBMCs, obtained 23 to 25 months after vaccination. Receptor source: a man between 50 and 75 years old who received an inactivated influenza vaccine.

This rearrangement joins TRBV6-2 or TRBV6-3 to TRBJ2-3; D might be TRBD2 (5 bases). Trimming took off 6 bases at V and 6 bases at J, with 28 bases between the two ends. Germline lookup yields CDR1 MNHEY and CDR2 SVGEGT. The CDR3 length is 18 residues. This CDR3 is CASSSPVVRLTTRDTQYF. The CDR3 DNA sequence: TGTGCCAGCAGCTCACCAGTGGTTCGCCTAACTACTAGGGATACGCAGTATTTT.

A few counts support this clonotype. This sequence joins TRBV4-1 and TRBJ2-7, with a tentative D call TRBD2 (6 bases). Trimming left V 3 bases short and J 4 bases short, with 22 bases between. The CDR3 sequence is 17 residues long. CDR1 is MGHRA and CDR2 is YSYEKL in the germline V gene. The CDR3: CASSQWYVGGLAYEQYF. Written as DNA, the CDR3 is TGCGCCAGCAGCCAGTGGTACGTGGGGGGTCTAGCTTACGAGCAGTACTTC.

The gene calls are TRBV7-6 and TRBJ2-1; possible D gene TRBD2, 6 bases. V shed 2 bases and J shed 7 bases, with 24 bases lying between them. Germline V gives CDR1 SGHVS, CDR2 FNYEAQ. This CDR3 comprises 18 residues. The CDR3 sequence is CASSLWTVTSLGRNEQFF. The CDR3 DNA follows: TGTGCCAGCAGCTTATGGACTGTCACTAGCCTAGGAAGGAATGAGCAGTTCTTC.

In this sample, this clonotype turned up a few times. The genes are TRBV24-1 and TRBJ2-7; D uncertain. V was cut by 3 bases and J by 2 bases, with 13 bases left in between. Germline lookup yields CDR1 KGHDR and CDR2 SFDVKD. CDR3 size: 15 residues. The CDR3 sequence is CATSDGARTPYEQYF. The DNA of the CDR3 is TGTGCCACCAGTGATGGAGCACGAACCCCCTACGAGCAGTACTTC.

This clonotype has a handful of counts. This chain joins TRBV12-3 or TRBV12-4 and TRBJ2-7; D remains ambiguous. V lost 3 bases, J lost 2 bases, and 8 bases lay in between. This CDR3 region has 13 residues. Written as DNA, the CDR3 is TGTGCCAGCAGTTTCGGGCGCACCTACGAGCAGTACTTC. It encodes CASSFGRTYEQYF.

This chain connects TRBV6-2 or TRBV6-3 to TRBJ2-2; 10 nucleotides align to TRBD2. After removal of 7 bases from V and 7 bases from J, the junction contained 12 bases not matched to a gene. The CDR3 is 16 amino acids. Germline V gene sequence: CDR1 MNHEY, CDR2 SVGEGT. The DNA of the CDR3 is TGTGCCAGCAATCAAGCGGGGGGGCCCTTAAGCGGGGAGCTGTTTTTT. Translated, it gives CASNQAGGPLSGELFF.

As regards this clonotype: At one of its ends the junction is not consistent with the germline gene, which may arise from a read error. The V call is TRBV20-1, the J call TRBJ1-1; possible D gene TRBD1, 5 bases. Per germline, CDR1 DFQATT and CDR2 SNEGSKA (reference sequence). The CDR3 totals 12 residues. The CDR3: CSARGPNTEPFF. CDR3 sequence (DNA): TGCAGTGCCCGGGGACCGAACACTGAACCTTTCTTT.

This rearrangement joins TRBV28 to TRBJ2-5; D is perhaps TRBD1 (6 bases). Trimming took off 5 bases at V and 2 bases at J, with 15 bases between the two ends. Germline V gives CDR1 MDHEN, CDR2 SYDVKM. This CDR3 spans 15 amino acids. The CDR3 here is CASSLNTGNQETQYF. CDR3 in DNA: TGTGCCAGCAGTCTAAATACAGGGAATCAAGAGACCCAGTACTTC.

The chain recombines TRBV28 with TRBJ1-5; TRBD1 matches 7 bases. CDR3 length equals 15 residues. Germline trimming cut 3 bases from V and 1 base from J; bases unmatched to any gene: 3. From germline, CDR1 is MDHEN and CDR2 SYDVKM. The CDR3 region has the DNA TGTGCCAGCAGTTTCCCAGGGGGGAGCAATCAGCCCCAGCATTTT. It codes for CASSFPGGSNQPQHF.

The V and J genes are TRBV5-1 and TRBJ1-1, with unresolved D. The germline V gene has CDR1 SGHRS and CDR2 YFSETQ. Between the trimmed V and J ends, which lost 4 bases and 1 base, there was a span of 11 bases. The CDR3 sequence is 14 residues long. For the CDR3, the DNA is TGCGCCAGCAGCCCATCCTCGAAGAACACTGAAGCTTTCTTT. Its protein product is CASSPSSKNTEAFF.

The chain links TRBV5-1 to TRBJ1-4; tentative D call: TRBD1 (6 bases). The CDR3 is 15 amino acids. Germline assignment: CDR1 SGHRS and CDR2 YFSETQ. Trimming left V 0 bases short and J 5 bases short, with 11 bases between. In nucleotides, the CDR3 is TGCGCCAGCAGCTTGGCCGCGGGGGCAAATGAAAAACTGTTTTTT. Its protein is CASSLAAGANEKLFF.

The chain has TRBV3-1 and TRBJ2-3, with 15 bases fitting TRBD2. The germline CDR1 and CDR2 sequences are LGHDT and YNNKEL (reference sequence). Trimming cost V 4 bases and J 13 bases; bases outside gene matches: 9. This CDR3 comprises 15 residues. CDR3 DNA: TGTGCCAGCAGCCCCGGACTAGCGGGAGGGGGGAACGAGTATTTT. It translates to CASSPGLAGGGNEYF.

In its sample, this clonotype was seen many times. The genes are TRBV5-1 and TRBJ1-1, with D hard to call. V shed 1 base and J shed 2 bases, with 12 bases lying between them. Germline loops: CDR1 SGHRS, CDR2 YFSETQ. CDR3 length: 15 residues. Here the CDR3 reads CASSLKVFGNTEAFF. For the CDR3, the DNA is TGCGCCAGCAGCTTGAAGGTTTTCGGAAACACTGAAGCTTTCTTT. The variable domain in full, completed from reference TRBV5-1 and TRBJ1-1, reads KAGVTQTPRYLIKTRGQQVTLSCSPISGHRSVSWYQQTPGQGLQFLFEYFSETQRNKGNFPGRFSGRQFSNSRSEMNVSTLELGDSALYLCASSLKVFGNTEAFFGQGTRLTVV.

The gene calls are TRBV5-6 and TRBJ2-5; TRBD2 is a possible D gene (5 bases). This CDR3 contains 15 residues. Germline assignment: CDR1 SGHDT and CDR2 YYEEEE. Trimming took 6 bases from V and 0 from J, leaving 15 bases between them. The CDR3 spells CASTPSGGHQETQYF. In DNA form, the CDR3 reads TGTGCCAGCACCCCATCTGGCGGGCACCAAGAGACCCAGTACTTC.

In its sample, this clonotype was seen many times. This chain links TRBV19 with TRBJ2-6; 7 positions match TRBD1. The germline V gene has CDR1 LNHDA and CDR2 SQIVND (reference sequence). The V and J ends lost 8 bases and 2 bases, in that order; junction bases with no gene match: 12. The CDR3 has 17 residues. The chain's CDR3 is CASRQGKASPGANVLTF. CDR3 DNA: TGTGCCAGTCGACAGGGTAAGGCGTCTCCTGGGGCCAACGTCCTGACTTTC.

DNA for the CDR3: TGCGCCAGCAGACGGACAGGGGGCGACTATGGCTACACCTTC. It specifies CASRRTGGDYGYTF. The V gene is TRBV10-2, the J gene TRBJ1-2, with 11 bases matching TRBD1. Germline trimming cut 6 bases from V and 3 bases from J; bases unmatched to any gene: 3. The CDR3 has 14 residues. Germline-derived CDR1 and CDR2 are WSHSY and SAAADI.